This entry lists 6 T cell receptor beta chains sequenced from one sample in a study of T-cell memory formation after mild COVID-19. Using its own MiXCR run on the 5' RACE reads, TCRdb lists one record per CDR3 protein. The top ten clones hold around 13% of a sample with around 340,000 distinct CDR3 sequences, more than 20% of them seen once. Specimen: PBMCs or a T cell subset sorted from them (not recorded which). All receptors derive from an adult woman who had mild COVID-19 (a few samples of this study predate the infection). Cell type and time point are not known.

The chain carries TRBV12-3 or TRBV12-4 and TRBJ1-1; D is unresolved. Trimming took off 3 bases at V and 0 bases at J, with 14 bases between the two ends. The CDR3 has 16 residues. CDR3 coding DNA: TGTGCCAGCAGTTTGGGATCGACCCGCATGAACACTGAAGCTTTCTTT. Its protein product is CASSLGSTRMNTEAFF.

The CDR3 loop reads CASSGTGPLVEQFF. In DNA form, the CDR3 reads TGTGCCAGCAGCGGGACAGGGCCTCTAGTAGAACAGTTCTTC. J is TRBJ2-1 and V is TRBV12-3 or TRBV12-4, with TRBD1 identical over 9 bases. The ends lost 6 bases at V and 13 bases at J; junction bases unmatched: 13. CDR3 length: 14 amino acids.

This clonotype was recorded a few times. The genes are TRBV4-2 and TRBJ2-7; D is undetermined. Trimming cost V 2 bases and J 5 bases, with 10 bases left between them. The germline CDR1 and CDR2 sequences are LGHNA and YNFKEQ. CDR3 length: 13 amino acids. The CDR3, as DNA: TGTGCCAGCAGCCAAAGCCCAGCACACGAGCAGTACTTC. Translating it yields CASSQSPAHEQYF.

This clonotype occurred a few times. This sequence joins TRBV15 and TRBJ2-7; D is undetermined. V was cut by 4 bases and J by 2 bases, with 15 bases left in between. The CDR3 is 15 amino acids. In germline, CDR1 is LNHNV, CDR2 YYDKDF (reference sequence). The CDR3 coding sequence is TGTGCCACCAGCATCGCAGAGGTGAGCACCTACGAGCAGTACTTC. It is translated as CATSIAEVSTYEQYF.

This rearrangement joins TRBV7-9 to TRBJ2-1, with TRBD2 as a possible D gene (6 bases). Trimming took 5 bases from V and 8 from J, leaving 19 bases between them. There are 15 residues in the CDR3. Germline values: CDR1 SEHNR, CDR2 FQNEAQ (reference sequence). The CDR3 loop is CASSPSGTLRDEQFF. The CDR3 coding sequence is TGTGCCAGCAGCCCTAGTGGGACTCTCCGCGATGAGCAGTTCTTC.

This clonotype was detected a few times. This chain connects TRBV3-1 to TRBJ2-5, with 9 nucleotides matching TRBD2. The V and J ends lost 4 bases and 2 bases, in that order; junction bases with no gene match: 5. This CDR3 comprises 15 residues. CDR1 and CDR2 from the germline V gene are LGHDT and YNNKEL (reference sequence). CDR3 region: CASSRTSVLQETQYF. Written as DNA, the CDR3 is TGTGCCAGCAGCCGGACTAGCGTATTACAAGAGACCCAGTACTTC.